This T cell receptor (beta chain) derives from a study of Graves' ophthalmopathy and Graves' hyperthyroidism. CDR3 length: 15 amino acids. Germline lookup yields CDR1 LNHNV and CDR2 YYDKDF (reference sequence). The V and J ends lost 7 bases and 0 bases respectively, with 12 bases between them. The authors amplified TCR beta CDR3 regions from RNA transcripts. HTBI primers were employed in first-round RT-PCR, then a second-round multiplex PCR followed. TCRdb reprocessed the multiplex PCR reads via MiXCR and lists one record per CDR3 protein. Found here are some 750,000 distinct CDR3 sequences, roughly 40% of them singletons; the top ten hold approximately 43%.

This clonotype was obtained from an adult man with Graves' ophthalmopathy. This sequence joins TRBV15 and TRBJ1-4; no clear D gene. Sequenced: peripheral blood. CDR3 amino acids: CATKKGRATNEKLFF. CDR3 nucleotide sequence: TGTGCCACCAAGAAAGGTAGAGCAACTAATGAAAAACTGTTTTTT.